These 6 T cell receptor beta chains came from one sample sequenced in a study of cytomegalovirus exposure and HLA in healthy donors. Use of 60 Vbeta and 13 Jbeta primers characterized the PCR. The data were produced by immunoSEQ multiplex PCR, yet TCRdb's version contains in-frame clones alone and is incomplete. The table lists about 120,000 clones, about 80% of them singletons. The sample taken for sequencing was PBMCs. The source of these receptors is a man aged 50 to 59 in good health and CMV-seropositive.

The V and J genes are TRBV30 and TRBJ1-1; 12 bases line up with TRBD1. V shed 3 bases and J 9 bases; nucleotides not matched to a gene: 14. The germline CDR1 and CDR2 sequences are GTSNPN and SVGIG (reference sequence). CDR3 length equals 16 residues. The CDR3 DNA is TGTGCCTGGAGCGCCGGGACAGGGGGCGATACTGGAAAAGCTTTCTTT. Protein product: CAWSAGTGGDTGKAFF.

The count of this clone is one. One end of the junction is discordant with germline, which a read error may explain. The genes are TRBV7-2 and TRBJ1-2; TRBD1 is a possible D gene (5 bases). The CDR3 totals 13 residues. Germline-derived CDR1 and CDR2 are SGHTA and FQGNSA. CDR3 in DNA: TGTGCCAGCAGTTTAGATTCAGGGTTCGGCTACACCTTC. The encoded protein is CASSLDSGFGYTF.

The V call is TRBV9, the J call TRBJ1-1; perhaps TRBD1 as D (6 bases). The germline V and J ends were trimmed by 3 bases and 2 bases, with 14 bases remaining between them. This CDR3 contains 15 residues. Germline values: CDR1 SGDLS, CDR2 YYNGEE. In DNA form, the CDR3 reads TGTGCCAGCAGCGCCAGGTCAGGGGTTAACACTGAAGCTTTCTTT. It yields the protein CASSARSGVNTEAFF. The full variable domain, with the rest looked up from reference TRBV9 and TRBJ1-1, is DSGVTQTPKHLITATGQRVTLRCSPRSGDLSVYWYQQSLDQGLQFLIQYYNGEERAKGNILERFSAQQFPDLHSELNLSSLELGDSALYFCASSARSGVNTEAFFGQGTRLTVV.

This rearrangement joins TRBV5-5 to TRBJ2-5, with 8 bases lining up with TRBD2. Germline V gene sequence: CDR1 SGHKS, CDR2 YYEKEE (reference sequence). The CDR3 spans 15 residues. Trimming took 5 bases from V and 2 from J; bases not matched to a gene: 8. CDR3 protein: CASSLSGGLQETQYF. Here the CDR3 DNA reads TGTGCCAGCAGTTTAAGCGGGGGCCTACAAGAGACCCAGTACTTC.

This clone was picked up a small number of times. The rearrangement uses TRBV13 and TRBJ1-4; no clear D gene. Germline V gene data show CDR1 as PRHDT and CDR2 as FYEKMQ (reference sequence). V was trimmed by 5 bases and J by 8 bases, leaving 12 bases between them. The length of the CDR3 is 13 residues. The CDR3 DNA sequence: TGTGCCAGCAGCCCTGGATACGGGGAAAAACTGTTTTTT. Encoded protein: CASSPGYGEKLFF.

This clone was observed a single time. The J gene is TRBJ1-2, the V gene TRBV7-9; 10 bases are a match to TRBD1. The V and J ends lost 7 bases and 8 bases, in that order; junction bases with no gene match: 10. The germline V gene has CDR1 SEHNR and CDR2 FQNEAQ (reference sequence). This CDR3 is 14 amino acids long. The CDR3 nucleotides are TGTGCCAGCACAATAGAGGCGACAGGGGGCGGCTACACCTTC. As protein: CASTIEATGGGYTF.